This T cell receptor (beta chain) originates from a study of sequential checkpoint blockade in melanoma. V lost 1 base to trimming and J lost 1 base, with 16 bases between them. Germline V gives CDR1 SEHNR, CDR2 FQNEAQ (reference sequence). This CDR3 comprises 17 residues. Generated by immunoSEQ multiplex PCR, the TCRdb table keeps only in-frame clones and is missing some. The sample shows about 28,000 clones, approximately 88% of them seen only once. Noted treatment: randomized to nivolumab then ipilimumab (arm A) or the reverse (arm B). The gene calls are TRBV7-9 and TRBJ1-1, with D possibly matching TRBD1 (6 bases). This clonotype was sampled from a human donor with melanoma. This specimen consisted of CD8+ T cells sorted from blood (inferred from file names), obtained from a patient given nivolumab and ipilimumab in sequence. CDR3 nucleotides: TGTGCCAGCAGCTTAGGAGGGGGGGGAATTTCGAACACTGAAGCTTTCTTT. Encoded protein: CASSLGGGGISNTEAFF.